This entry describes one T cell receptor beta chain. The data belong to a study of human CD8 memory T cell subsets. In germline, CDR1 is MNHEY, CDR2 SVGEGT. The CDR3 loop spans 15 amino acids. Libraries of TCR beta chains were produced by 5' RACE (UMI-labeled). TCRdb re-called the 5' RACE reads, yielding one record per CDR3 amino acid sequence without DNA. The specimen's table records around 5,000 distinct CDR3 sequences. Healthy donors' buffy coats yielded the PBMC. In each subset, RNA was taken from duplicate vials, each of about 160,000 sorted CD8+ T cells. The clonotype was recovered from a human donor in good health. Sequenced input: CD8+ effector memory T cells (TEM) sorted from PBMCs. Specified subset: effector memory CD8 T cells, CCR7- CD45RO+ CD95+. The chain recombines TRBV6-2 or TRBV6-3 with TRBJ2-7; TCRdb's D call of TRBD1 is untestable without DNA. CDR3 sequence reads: CASSYEGTGGYEQYF.